This TCR beta chain was sequenced for a study of T cell responses to AZD1222 COVID-19 vaccine. Study-wide points: Researchers took repertoire samples only after the peak T cell response had come.

V was clipped by 3 bases and J by 5 bases, with 11 bases between them. The CDR3 is made up of 14 amino acids. The germline CDR1 and CDR2 sequences are SGDLS and YYNGEE. To note about this clone: The target antigen is unknown.

TCRdb keeps only in-frame clones here, not all; method: immunoSEQ multiplex PCR. Of approximately 140,000 clones listed, 90% to 95% are singletons. The chain employs TRBV9 and TRBJ1-4; D gene uncertain. Source: peripheral blood, taken on day 0 of AZD1222 vaccination. This receptor was identified in an adult in good health. The CDR3 DNA is TGTGCCAGCAGCGCCGACGGACTAAATGAAAAACTGTTTTTT. This sequence encodes CASSADGLNEKLFF.